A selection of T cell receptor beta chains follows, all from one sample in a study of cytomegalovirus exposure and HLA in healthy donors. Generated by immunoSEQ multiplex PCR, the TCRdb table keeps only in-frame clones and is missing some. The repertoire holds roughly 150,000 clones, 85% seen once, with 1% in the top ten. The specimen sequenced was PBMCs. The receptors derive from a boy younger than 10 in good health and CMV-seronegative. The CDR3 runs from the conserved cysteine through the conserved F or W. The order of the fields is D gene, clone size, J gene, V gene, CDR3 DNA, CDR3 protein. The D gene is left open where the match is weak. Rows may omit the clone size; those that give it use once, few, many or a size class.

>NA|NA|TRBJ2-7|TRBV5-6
TGTGCCAGCAGCTTGACTAGGAGCTCCTACGAGCAGTACTTC
CASSLTRSSYEQYF
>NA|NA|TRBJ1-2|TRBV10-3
TGTGCCATCAGTGCTCAGGGGACCCCAGGCTACACCTTC
CAISAQGTPGYTF
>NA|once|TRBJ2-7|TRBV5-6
TGTGCCAGCAGCCCGGACAGTTACTCCTACGAGCAGTACTTC
CASSPDSYSYEQYF
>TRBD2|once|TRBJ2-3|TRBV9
TGTGCCAGCAGCGTAGCCACAGGACTAGCTATCACAGATACGCAGTATTTT
CASSVATGLAITDTQYF
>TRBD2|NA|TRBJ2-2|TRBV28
TGTGCCAGCAGTTCCCCGCCATGGCTAGCGGGGGCGGAGAACACCGGGGAGCTGTTTTTT
CASSSPPWLAGAENTGELFF
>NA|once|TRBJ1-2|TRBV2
TGTGCCAGCAGTGAAGGACAGGTTTATGGCTACACCTTC
CASSEGQVYGYTF
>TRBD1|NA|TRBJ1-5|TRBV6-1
TGTGCCAGCAGTACCGGGACAGGGGTCAATCAGCCCCAGCATTTT
CASSTGTGVNQPQHF
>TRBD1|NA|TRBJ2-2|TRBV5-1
TGCGCCAGCAGCCTGCCGGGACAGGGCGCCGGGGAGCTGTTTTTT
CASSLPGQGAGELFF
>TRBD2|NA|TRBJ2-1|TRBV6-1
TGTGCCAGCAGGCGGCTAGCGGGGGGGCTGATCCCGGTCTTC
CASRRLAGGLIPVF
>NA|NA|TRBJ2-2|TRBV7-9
TGTGCCAGCAGCTCGGGACTGAGAACCGGGGAGCTGTTTTTT
CASSSGLRTGELFF
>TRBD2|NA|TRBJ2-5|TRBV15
TGTGCCACCAGCACCGGACTAGCGGGAGTTAGTGAGACCCAGTACTTC
CATSTGLAGVSETQYF
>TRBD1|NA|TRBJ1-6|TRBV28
TGTGCCAGCAGGCCTGTGAGGGGGCGCAATTCACCCCTCCACTTT
CASRPVRGRNSPLHF
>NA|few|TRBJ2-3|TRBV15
TGTGCCACCAGCAGCGGGACATCTAGCACAGATACGCAGTATTTT
CATSSGTSSTDTQYF
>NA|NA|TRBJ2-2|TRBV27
TGTGCCAGCAGTTTCCGCCCGGTCACCGGGGAGCTGTTTTTT
CASSFRPVTGELFF
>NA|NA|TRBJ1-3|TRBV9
TGTGCCAGCCAGCCCGCGGGGGTTGGAAACACCATATATTTT
CASQPAGVGNTIYF
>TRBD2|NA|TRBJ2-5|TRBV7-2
TGTGCCAGCAGCCACGGTGGTGGTCTAGCGGGAGAGACCCAGTACTTC
CASSHGGGLAGETQYF
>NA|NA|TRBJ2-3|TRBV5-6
TGTGCCAGCAGCTGGAGGACGGAATATAGCACAGATACGCAGTATTTT
CASSWRTEYSTDTQYF
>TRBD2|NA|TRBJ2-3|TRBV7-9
TGTGCCAGCAGCCCCCCCGGGACTACGACAGATACGCAGTATTTT
CASSPPGTTTDTQYF
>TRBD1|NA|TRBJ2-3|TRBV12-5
TGTGCTAGTGGTTCGGGACAGGGACTCACAGATACGCAGTATTTT
CASGSGQGLTDTQYF
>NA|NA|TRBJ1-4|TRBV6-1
TGTGCCAGCAGCCTCTCGAGCATGAACGAAAAACTGTTTTTT
CASSLSSMNEKLFF
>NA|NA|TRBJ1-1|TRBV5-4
TGTGCCAGCAGCTTGGGGCTCCTAGGGGCTGAAGCTTTCTTT
CASSLGLLGAEAFF
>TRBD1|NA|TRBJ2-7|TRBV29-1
TGCAGCGCTAGGGACAGGTGGACCTACGAGCAGTACTTC
CSARDRWTYEQYF
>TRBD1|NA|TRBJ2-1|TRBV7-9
TGTGCCAGCAGCACCCGGGACAGTGGGCTAAGCGATGAGCAGTTCTTC
CASSTRDSGLSDEQFF
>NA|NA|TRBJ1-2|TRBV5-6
TGTGCCAGCAGCTTGCCAGGCATTGATGGCTACACCTTC
CASSLPGIDGYTF
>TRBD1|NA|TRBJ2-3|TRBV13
TGTGCCAGCAGCTACGACAGGGATCCAGATACGCAGTATTTT
CASSYDRDPDTQYF
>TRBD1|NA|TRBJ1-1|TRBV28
TGTGCCAGCAGGAAACAGGGGAAGAACACTGAAGCTTTCTTT
CASRKQGKNTEAFF
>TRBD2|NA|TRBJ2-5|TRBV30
TGTGCCTGGAGTGGAGGGCGGGGGGTCCAAGAGACCCAGTACTTC
CAWSGGRGVQETQYF
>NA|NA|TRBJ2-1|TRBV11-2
TGTGCCAGCAGCTTAGGGAGGCACAATGAGCAGTTCTTC
CASSLGRHNEQFF
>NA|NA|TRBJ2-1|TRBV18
TGTGCCAGCTCACCCAGACTAGAAGGCTACAATGAGCAGTTCTTC
CASSPRLEGYNEQFF
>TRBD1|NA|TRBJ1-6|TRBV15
TGTGCCACCAGCAGAGATGGGGACAGGGATTCACCCCTCCACTTT
CATSRDGDRDSPLHF
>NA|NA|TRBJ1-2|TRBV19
TGTGCCAGTACCACCCCTGGGGCAGGGAGGAACTATGGCTACACCTTC
CASTTPGAGRNYGYTF
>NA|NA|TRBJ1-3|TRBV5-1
TGCGCCAGCAGCCCTACCGGGGTAGGAAACACCATATATTTT
CASSPTGVGNTIYF
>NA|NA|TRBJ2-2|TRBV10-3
TGTGCCATCAGTGAAAATACAGGGCTTGGGACCGGGGAGCTGTTTTTT
CAISENTGLGTGELFF
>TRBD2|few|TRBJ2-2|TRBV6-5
TGTGCCAGCAGACTGGGACTAGCCACCGGGGAGCTGTTTTTT
CASRLGLATGELFF
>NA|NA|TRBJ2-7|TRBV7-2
TGTGCCAGCAGCTTGAGCGGAGGGGCCTACGAGCAGTACTTC
CASSLSGGAYEQYF
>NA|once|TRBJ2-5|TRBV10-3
TGTGCCATCAGTAACGGAGAGACCCAGTACTTC
CAISNGETQYF
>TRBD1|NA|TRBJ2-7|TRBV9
TGTGCCAGCAGCGAGGGGGGACAGGGCTCCTACGAGCAGTACTTC
CASSEGGQGSYEQYF
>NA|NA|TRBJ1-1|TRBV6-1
TGTGCCAGCAGTGAGTCGGAGTACACTGAAGCTTTCTTT
CASSESEYTEAFF
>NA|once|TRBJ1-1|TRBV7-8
TGTGCCAGCAAAGGAGGGACTGAAGCTTTCTTT
CASKGGTEAFF
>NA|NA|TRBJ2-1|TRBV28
TGTGCCAGCAGTTTATCGAGTCGCGACAGGAGCTCCTACAATGAGCAGTTCTTC
CASSLSSRDRSSYNEQFF
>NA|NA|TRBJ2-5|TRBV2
TGTGCCAGCAGTGCCCGCGCCCGAGCCCAGTACTTC
CASSARARAQYF
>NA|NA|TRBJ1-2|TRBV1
TGCACCAGCAGCCCCCTGACCAGGGGCGGCTACACCTTC
CTSSPLTRGGYTF
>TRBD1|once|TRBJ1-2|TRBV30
TGTGCCTGGGCTTTGGGGACAGGGCCCTCATATGGCTACACCTTC
CAWALGTGPSYGYTF
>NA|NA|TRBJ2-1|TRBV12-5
TGTGCTAGTGGTTTGGTACTTGGGAGCTCCTACAATGAGCAGTTCTTC
CASGLVLGSSYNEQFF